This T cell receptor beta chain stems from a study of response to subunit inactivated influenza vaccine. TCRdb reprocessed the RT-PCR reads with MiXCR, giving one entry per CDR3 protein. Of a few hundred thousand distinct CDR3 sequences in the sample, roughly a fifth were seen once. Overall study results and limits: That few new T cells are recruited by each seasonal influenza vaccination was the authors' suggestion.

Trimming took 2 bases from V and 8 from J; bases not matched to a gene: 4. CDR3 size: 13 residues. Germline V CDR1 and CDR2: SGDLS, YYNGEE. With respect to this clonotype: Antigen specificity is unknown.

The sample here was PBMCs from blood, taken less than 22 months after vaccination. The source is a man aged 45 to 70 who received an inactivated influenza vaccine. The J gene is TRBJ2-1, the V gene TRBV9, with TRBD1 identical over 7 bases. The CDR3 nucleotides are TGTGCCAGCAGCGTGACAGGGTCATATGAGCAGTTCTTC. It translates to CASSVTGSYEQFF.